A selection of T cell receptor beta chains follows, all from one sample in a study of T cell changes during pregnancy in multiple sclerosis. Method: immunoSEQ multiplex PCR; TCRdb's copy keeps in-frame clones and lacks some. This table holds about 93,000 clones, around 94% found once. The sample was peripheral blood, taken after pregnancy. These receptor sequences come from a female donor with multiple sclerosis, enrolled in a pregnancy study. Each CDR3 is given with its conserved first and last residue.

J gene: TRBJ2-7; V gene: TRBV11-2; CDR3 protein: CASSPLAGGLYEQYF
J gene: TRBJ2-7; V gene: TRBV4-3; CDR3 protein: CASSQDSGSYEQYF
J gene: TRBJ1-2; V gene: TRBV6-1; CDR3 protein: CASSHSNYGYTF
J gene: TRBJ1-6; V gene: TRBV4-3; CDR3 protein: CASSLQGGFGSPLHF
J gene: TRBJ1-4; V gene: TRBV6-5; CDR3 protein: CASSYGQGLNEKLFF
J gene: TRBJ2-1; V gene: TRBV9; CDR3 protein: CASSGSGGPYNEQFF
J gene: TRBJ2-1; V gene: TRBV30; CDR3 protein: CAWSPPSSYNEQFF
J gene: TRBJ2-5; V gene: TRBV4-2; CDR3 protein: CASSQDLGRGETQYF
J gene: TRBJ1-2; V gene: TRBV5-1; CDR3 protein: CASGPQGYYGYTF
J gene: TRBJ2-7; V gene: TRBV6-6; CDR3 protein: CATAGQGALYEQYF
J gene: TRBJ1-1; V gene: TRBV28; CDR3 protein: CASSFSDRGSLGAFF
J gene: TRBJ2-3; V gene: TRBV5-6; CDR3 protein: CASSKVLAGGYTDTQYF
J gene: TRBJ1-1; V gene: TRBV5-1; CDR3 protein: CASRTGKDTEAFF
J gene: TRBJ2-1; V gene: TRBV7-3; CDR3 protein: CASSPGQNNNEQFF
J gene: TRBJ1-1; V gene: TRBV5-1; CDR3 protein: CASSLQGANTEAFF
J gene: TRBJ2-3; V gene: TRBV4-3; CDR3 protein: CASSQVSGGAFADTQYF
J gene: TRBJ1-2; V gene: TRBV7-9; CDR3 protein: CASSLDDGQPSNYGYTF
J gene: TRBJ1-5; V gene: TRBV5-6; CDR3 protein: CASSSSGQVLQPQHF
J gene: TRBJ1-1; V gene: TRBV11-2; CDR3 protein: CASTQNTEAFF
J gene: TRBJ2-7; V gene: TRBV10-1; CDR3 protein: CASNGGGSYEQYF
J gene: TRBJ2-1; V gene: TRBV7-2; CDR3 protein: CASSSLFGEQFF
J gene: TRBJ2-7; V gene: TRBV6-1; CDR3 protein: CASRTGESYEQYF
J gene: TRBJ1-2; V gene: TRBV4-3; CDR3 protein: CASSQDHRGSYGYTF
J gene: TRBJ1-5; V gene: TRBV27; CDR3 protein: CASSSQGDQPQHF
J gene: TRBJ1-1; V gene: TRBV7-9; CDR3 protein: CASSHRQGRVVTEAFF
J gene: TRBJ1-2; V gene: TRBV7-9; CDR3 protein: CASSPGDTAYGYTF
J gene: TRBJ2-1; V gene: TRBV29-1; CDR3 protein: CSVAARDRYNEQFF